This note documents a single TCR beta chain sequence. Its antigen is currently unknown. This sample is drawn from a study of high-grade serous ovarian cancer treatment subgroups. Background on the study: Each sample yielded on average about 7,000 unique TCR beta rearrangements from more than 13,000 reads. Notes on the study in general: Tumors within one patient showed repertoire similarity of roughly 0.11 to 0.8. TCR clonal relatedness correlated positively with neoantigen level. The analyses considered CDR3 and ignored CDR1 and CDR2.

The tumor samples were collected prior to definitive surgery or chemotherapy. Sequenced by immunoSEQ multiplex PCR; TCRdb stores in-frame clones only, minus some. This sample has 800 to 1,100 clones, with over 65% found just once. Germline-derived CDR1 and CDR2 are SQVTM and ANQGSEA. This CDR3 is built from 13 residues. The V and J ends lost 4 bases and 7 bases respectively, with 17 bases between them. The chain recombines TRBV29-1 with TRBJ2-7; no clear D gene. The receptor comes from a human donor with high-grade serous ovarian cancer. The specimen sequenced was tumor tissue. CDR3: CSVGALGIGEQYF. CDR3 nucleotides: TGCAGCGTTGGAGCTCTAGGAATCGGTGAGCAGTACTTC.